The next 5 T cell receptor beta chains were all read from a single sample in a study of cytomegalovirus exposure and HLA in healthy donors. With 60 Vbeta and 13 Jbeta primers, the PCR was carried out. Measured with immunoSEQ multiplex PCR; TCRdb has only the in-frame clones, and not every one. The sample has some 170,000 clones, roughly 79% seen once. Sequencing input: PBMCs. The receptors stem from a woman younger than 35 in good health and CMV-seropositive.

This clone was found once. The chain employs TRBV9 and TRBJ2-5, with unresolved D. In germline, CDR1 is SGDLS, CDR2 YYNGEE. The CDR3 runs to 15 residues. The V end lost 0 bases, the J end lost 5 bases, and 14 bases lay between the germline ends. The CDR3 protein is CASSVDTEHGETQYF. The CDR3 nucleotides read TGTGCCAGCAGCGTAGATACAGAACATGGGGAGACCCAGTACTTC.

This clone was seen just once. The chain is built from TRBV15 and TRBJ1-6; TRBD1 matches 10 bases. This CDR3 is built from 16 residues. The germline gives CDR1 LNHNV, CDR2 YYDKDF (reference sequence). V shed 1 base and J 7 bases; nucleotides not matched to a gene: 4. The CDR3 DNA reads as TGTGCCACCAGCAGAGTGTGGACAGGGGGGAATTCACCCCTCCACTTT. It encodes CATSRVWTGGNSPLHF.

This chain connects TRBV7-2 to TRBJ1-2; no clear D gene. The germline CDR1 and CDR2 sequences are SGHTA and FQGNSA. The ends were cut back, 0 bases at V and 2 bases at J, with 10 bases in the middle. CDR3 length: 15 residues. CDR3 sequence reads: CASSLAPNGNYGYTF. The CDR3 region has the DNA TGTGCCAGCAGCTTAGCACCGAACGGGAACTATGGCTACACCTTC.

The chain combines TRBV4-3 with TRBJ2-7, with a tentative D call TRBD1 (6 bases). V was shortened by 4 bases and J by 5 bases, with 12 bases between the two germline ends. Germline V gene lookup returns CDR1 LGHNA and CDR2 YSLEER. This CDR3 region has 13 residues. This chain's CDR3 is CASSLGTSNEQYF. In DNA, the CDR3 is TGCGCCAGCAGCCTCGGGACAAGCAACGAGCAGTACTTC.

The rearrangement links TRBV7-9 to TRBJ2-1, with 8 bases identical to TRBD2. CDR1 SEHNR and CDR2 FQNEAQ come from the germline V gene (reference sequence). The CDR3 is 17 residues long. With 1 base clipped from V and 6 bases from J, the junction kept 11 bases outside the gene matches. For the CDR3, the DNA is TGTGCCAGCAGCTTAGTCGGGGGGGGGCCCGAATCCAATGAGCAGTTCTTC. It translates to CASSLVGGGPESNEQFF.